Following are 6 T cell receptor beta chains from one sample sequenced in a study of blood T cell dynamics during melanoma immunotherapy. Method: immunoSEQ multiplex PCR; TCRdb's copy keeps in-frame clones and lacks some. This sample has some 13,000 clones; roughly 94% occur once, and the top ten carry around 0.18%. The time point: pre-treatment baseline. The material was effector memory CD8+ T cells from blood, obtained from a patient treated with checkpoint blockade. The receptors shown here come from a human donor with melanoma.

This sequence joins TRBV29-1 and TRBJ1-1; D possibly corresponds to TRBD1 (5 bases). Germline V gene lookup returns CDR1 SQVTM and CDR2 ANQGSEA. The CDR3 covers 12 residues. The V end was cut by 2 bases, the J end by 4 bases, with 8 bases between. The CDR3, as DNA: TGCAGCGTTGAACAGGGCGGCACTGAAGCTTTCTTT. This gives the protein CSVEQGGTEAFF.

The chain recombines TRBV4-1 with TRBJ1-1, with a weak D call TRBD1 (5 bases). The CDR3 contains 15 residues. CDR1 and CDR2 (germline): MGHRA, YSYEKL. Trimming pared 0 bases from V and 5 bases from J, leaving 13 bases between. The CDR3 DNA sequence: TGCGCCAGCAGCCAAGACGAGGGGAGTCGGACTGAAGCTTTCTTT. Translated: CASSQDEGSRTEAFF.

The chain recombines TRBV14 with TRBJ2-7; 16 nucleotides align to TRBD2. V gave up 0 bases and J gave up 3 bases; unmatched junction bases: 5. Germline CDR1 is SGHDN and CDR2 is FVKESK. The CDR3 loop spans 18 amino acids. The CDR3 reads CASSQDRGLAGGGYEQYF. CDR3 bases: TGTGCCAGCAGCCAAGATCGGGGACTAGCGGGAGGGGGCTACGAGCAGTACTTC.

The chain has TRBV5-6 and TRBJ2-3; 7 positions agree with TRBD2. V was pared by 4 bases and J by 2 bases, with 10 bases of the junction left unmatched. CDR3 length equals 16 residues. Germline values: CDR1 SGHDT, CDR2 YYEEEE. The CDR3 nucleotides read TGTGCCAGCAGCCACAAATCTAGCGGATACACAGATACGCAGTATTTT. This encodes CASSHKSSGYTDTQYF.

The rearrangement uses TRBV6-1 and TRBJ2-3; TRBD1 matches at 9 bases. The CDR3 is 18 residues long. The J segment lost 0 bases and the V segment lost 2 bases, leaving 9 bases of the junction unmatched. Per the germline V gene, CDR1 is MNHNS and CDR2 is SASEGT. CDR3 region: CASSERDRAIASTDTQYF. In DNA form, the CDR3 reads TGTGCCAGCAGTGAAAGGGACAGGGCAATTGCTAGCACAGATACGCAGTATTTT.

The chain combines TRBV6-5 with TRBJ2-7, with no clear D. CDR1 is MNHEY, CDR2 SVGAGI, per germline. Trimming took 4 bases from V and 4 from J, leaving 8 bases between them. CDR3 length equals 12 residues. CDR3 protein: CASSSPEYEQYF. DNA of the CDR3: TGTGCCAGCAGTTCCCCCGAGTACGAGCAGTACTTC.